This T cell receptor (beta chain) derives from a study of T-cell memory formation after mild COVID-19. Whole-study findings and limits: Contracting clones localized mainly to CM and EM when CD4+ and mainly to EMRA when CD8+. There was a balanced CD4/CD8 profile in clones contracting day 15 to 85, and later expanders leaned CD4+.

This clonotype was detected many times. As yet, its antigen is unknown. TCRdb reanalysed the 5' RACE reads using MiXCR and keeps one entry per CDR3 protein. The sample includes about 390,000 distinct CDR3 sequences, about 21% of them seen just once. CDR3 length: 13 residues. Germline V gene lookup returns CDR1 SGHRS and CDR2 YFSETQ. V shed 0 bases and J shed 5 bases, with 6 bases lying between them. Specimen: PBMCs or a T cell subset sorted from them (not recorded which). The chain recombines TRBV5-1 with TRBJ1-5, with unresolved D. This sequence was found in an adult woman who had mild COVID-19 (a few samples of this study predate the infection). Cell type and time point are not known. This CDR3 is CASSLDTDQPQHF. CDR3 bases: TGCGCCAGCAGCTTGGACACCGATCAGCCCCAGCATTTT.